This T cell receptor beta chain stems from a study of CD8+CD57+ T cells in acquired aplastic anemia. This CDR3 spans 14 amino acids. Germline V gene lookup returns CDR1 SGHTA and CDR2 FQGNSA. Genomic DNA, the template, was used for profiling of the TCR beta VDJ and CDR3. One entry per CDR3 protein results from TCRdb running MiXCR on the reads. The sample has about 420,000 distinct CDR3 sequences, about two thirds seen once. On this clonotype itself: A read error may account for a junction end that differs from germline.

Sequencing was performed on sorted CD4+, CD8+, or CD8+CD57+ T cells (not recorded which) from PBMCs. V and J are TRBV7-2 and TRBJ1-2; D remains ambiguous. The clonotype was recovered from a human donor in good health, serving as a control. This CDR3 reads CASSLRTAATTDQF. CDR3 DNA: TGTGCCAGCAGCTTAAGGACTGCCGCGACTACCGACCAGTTC.